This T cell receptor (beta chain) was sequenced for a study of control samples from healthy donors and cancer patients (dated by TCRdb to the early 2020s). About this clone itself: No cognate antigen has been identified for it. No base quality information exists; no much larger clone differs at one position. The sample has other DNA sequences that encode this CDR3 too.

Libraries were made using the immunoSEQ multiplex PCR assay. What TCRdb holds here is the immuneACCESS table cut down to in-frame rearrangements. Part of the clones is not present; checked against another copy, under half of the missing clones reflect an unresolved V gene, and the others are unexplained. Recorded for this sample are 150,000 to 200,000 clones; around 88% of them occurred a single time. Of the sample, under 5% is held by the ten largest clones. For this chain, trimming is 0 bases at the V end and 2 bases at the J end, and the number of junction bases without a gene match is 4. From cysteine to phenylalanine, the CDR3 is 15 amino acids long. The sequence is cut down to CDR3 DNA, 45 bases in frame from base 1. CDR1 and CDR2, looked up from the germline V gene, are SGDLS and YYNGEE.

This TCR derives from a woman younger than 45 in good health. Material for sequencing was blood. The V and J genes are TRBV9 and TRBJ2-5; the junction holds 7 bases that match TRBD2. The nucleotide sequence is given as TGTGCCAGCAGCGTAGCGGGGGGTTTACAAGAGACCCAGTACTTC. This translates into CASSVAGGLQETQYF. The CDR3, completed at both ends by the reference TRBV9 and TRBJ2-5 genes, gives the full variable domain DSGVTQTPKHLITATGQRVTLRCSPRSGDLSVYWYQQSLDQGLQFLIQYYNGEERAKGNILERFSAQQFPDLHSELNLSSLELGDSALYFCASSVAGGLQETQYFGPGTRLLVL.